The T cell receptor (beta chain) under discussion was sequenced for a study of identical twins. TCRdb fed the 5' RACE reads into MiXCR, producing one record per CDR3 protein. The sample holds about 790,000 distinct CDR3 sequences, approximately 18% seen once. This CDR3 contains 14 residues. The germline CDR1 and CDR2 sequences are SGHKS and YYEKEE (reference sequence). The germline V and J ends were trimmed by 3 bases and 8 bases, with 14 bases remaining between them. This clonotype showed up just a few times. This sample was also put to use in a study of T cells expressing NK-cell markers.

Sample: PBMCs. The gene calls are TRBV5-5 and TRBJ1-4, with D unresolved. This TCR was recovered from a woman in her late teens or twenties in good health. The CDR3 DNA is TGTGCCAGCAGCTCAGACATTTCAAGGGAAAAACTGTTTTTT. Its translation is CASSSDISREKLFF. Together with reference TRBV5-5 and TRBJ1-4, the CDR3 gives the full variable domain: DAGVTQSPTHLIKTRGQQVTLRCSPISGHKSVSWYQQVLGQGPQFIFQYYEKEERGRGNFPDRFSARQFPNYSSELNVNALLLGDSALYLCASSSDISREKLFFGSGTQLSVL.